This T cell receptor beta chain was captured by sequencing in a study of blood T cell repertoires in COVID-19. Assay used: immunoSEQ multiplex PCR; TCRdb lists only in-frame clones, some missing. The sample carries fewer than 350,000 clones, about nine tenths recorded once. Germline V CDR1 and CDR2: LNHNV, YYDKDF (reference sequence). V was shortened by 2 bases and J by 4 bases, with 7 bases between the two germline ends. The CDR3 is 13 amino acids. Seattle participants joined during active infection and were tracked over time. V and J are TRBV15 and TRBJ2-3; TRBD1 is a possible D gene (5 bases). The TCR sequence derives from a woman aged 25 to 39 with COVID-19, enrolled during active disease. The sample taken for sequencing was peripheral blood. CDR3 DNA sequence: TGTGCCACCAGCAGATTGGGGCCAGATACGCAGTATTTT. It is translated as CATSRLGPDTQYF.